The 22 T cell receptor beta chains given below trace back to one sample, sequenced in a study of shared clonotypes between healthy human individuals. Clones were sequenced by immunoSEQ multiplex PCR, and TCRdb holds only the in-frame ones, with some missing. The table records approximately 2,000,000 clones, roughly 92% of them present only once. Sequences were obtained from naive CD4+ T cells from PBMCs. Documented subset: CD45RA+ positively selected. These TCRs come from a man in his late teens or twenties in good health. Some clones in this sample may be carry-over from other donors' samples.

J is TRBJ2-3 and V is TRBV5-4; D may be TRBD2 (6 bases). The CDR3 is 17 residues long. The ends were cut back, 4 bases at V and 6 bases at J, with 24 bases in the middle. Germline V gives CDR1 SGHNT, CDR2 YYREEE (reference sequence). The DNA of the CDR3 is TGTGCCAGCAGCGGTGCTTCTGGAGGGATCCCTTGGGATACGCAGTATTTT. Amino acid sequence: CASSGASGGIPWDTQYF.

A few counts support this clone. The rearrangement uses TRBV4-1 and TRBJ1-4; a weak D match, TRBD1 (5 bases). Trimming cost V 0 bases and J 7 bases, with 15 bases left between them. Germline CDR1 MGHRA, CDR2 YSYEKL. The CDR3 sequence is 16 residues long. The CDR3 DNA follows: TGCGCCAGCAGCCAAGATCGGGGGGTCAAGGGTGAAAAACTGTTTTTT. Its protein product is CASSQDRGVKGEKLFF.

The V call is TRBV19, the J call TRBJ2-1, with 7 bases lining up with TRBD1. Germline V CDR1 and CDR2: LNHDA, SQIVND (reference sequence). The CDR3 has 16 amino acids. The ends lost 6 bases at V and 1 base at J; junction bases unmatched: 9. This CDR3 reads CASRTDRAKSYNEQFF. CDR3 DNA sequence: TGTGCCAGTAGAACAGACAGGGCAAAATCCTACAATGAGCAGTTCTTC.

In this sample, this clone turned up once. This rearrangement joins TRBV30 to TRBJ2-5, with D unresolved. Germline V gene sequence: CDR1 GTSNPN, CDR2 SVGIG (reference sequence). This CDR3 has 15 amino acids. V was shortened by 3 bases and J by 5 bases, with 19 bases between the two germline ends. The chain's CDR3 is CAWSPGPILRETQYF. The CDR3 DNA follows: TGTGCCTGGAGCCCCGGGCCAATCCTTCGGGAGACCCAGTACTTC.

This clone has only a few counts. This sequence joins TRBV11-2 and TRBJ1-1, with D unclear. Germline values: CDR1 SGHAT, CDR2 FQNNGV. CDR3 length equals 17 residues. Between the trimmed V and J ends, which lost 3 bases and 3 bases, there was a span of 20 bases. The CDR3 sequence is CASSLGSKGPAYTEAFF. The DNA of the CDR3 is TGTGCCAGCAGCTTGGGCTCAAAGGGCCCCGCTTACACTGAAGCTTTCTTT.

In the case of this clone: The same CDR3 is also encoded by other DNA sequences in this sample. This chain joins TRBV5-4 and TRBJ2-5; 7 bases are a match to TRBD2. The ends lost 1 base at V and 5 bases at J; junction bases unmatched: 2. This CDR3 has 13 residues. CDR1 is SGHNT, CDR2 YYREEE, per germline (reference sequence). The CDR3 DNA follows: TGTGCCAGCAGCTTGAAGGGAGGGGAGACCCAGTACTTC. Protein sequence: CASSLKGGETQYF.

J is TRBJ2-2 and V is TRBV6-5, with D uncertain. Trimming left V 2 bases short and J 4 bases short, with 8 bases between. Germline V gene sequence: CDR1 MNHEY, CDR2 SVGAGI. The CDR3 is 14 residues long. CDR3 DNA: TGTGCCAGCAGTTACCGGTACGGCACCGGGGAGCTGTTTTTT. Translating gives CASSYRYGTGELFF.

The chain uses TRBV5-6 and TRBJ2-5; 8 bases agree with TRBD1. CDR1 SGHDT and CDR2 YYEEEE come from the germline V gene. Trimming cost V 1 base and J 5 bases; bases outside gene matches: 4. This CDR3 has 14 residues. CDR3 loop: CASSLTGGVETQYF. The CDR3 nucleotides are TGTGCCAGCAGCTTGACAGGGGGAGTGGAGACCCAGTACTTC.

The chain joins TRBV5-4 to TRBJ2-5; 7 bases are a match to TRBD2. The CDR3 length is 15 residues. V trimming: 4 bases; J trimming: 2 bases; junction bases outside the gene matches: 8. Germline CDR1 and CDR2: SGHNT and YYREEE (reference sequence). CDR3 region: CASSPPTGGQETQYF. The DNA of the CDR3 is TGTGCCAGCAGCCCCCCGACCGGGGGGCAAGAGACCCAGTACTTC. Full variable domain (outside the CDR3, taken from reference TRBV5-4 and TRBJ2-5): ETGVTQSPTHLIKTRGQQVTLRCSSQSGHNTVSWYQQALGQGPQFIFQYYREEENGRGNFPPRFSGLQFPNYSSELNVNALELDDSALYLCASSPPTGGQETQYFGPGTRLLVL.

This chain connects TRBV7-9 to TRBJ1-2; no definite D call. CDR1 and CDR2 (germline): SEHNR, FQNEAQ (reference sequence). The CDR3 covers 12 residues. V was clipped by 5 bases and J by 6 bases, with 10 bases between them. The CDR3 region has the DNA TGTGCCAGCAGCGCAGAGGGCGATGGCTACACCTTC. The encoded protein is CASSAEGDGYTF.

In this sample, this clone turned up once. The chain carries TRBV6-4 and TRBJ2-1; D may be TRBD2 (6 bases). The CDR3 totals 17 residues. With 3 bases removed from V and 3 bases from J, the gap between germline ends came to 18 bases. CDR1 and CDR2 from the germline V gene are MRHNA and SNTAGT. The CDR3 region has the DNA TGTGCCAGCAGTGAGTCCGGGGAGGCGGTGAGCTACAATGAGCAGTTCTTC. Its protein product is CASSESGEAVSYNEQFF.

This chain links TRBV7-9 with TRBJ1-5; tentative D call: TRBD1 (5 bases). The CDR3 has 15 amino acids. Germline CDR1 SEHNR, CDR2 FQNEAQ (reference sequence). Trimming shortened V by 5 bases and J by 2 bases, and 13 bases separated the two germline ends. The DNA for the CDR3 is TGTGCCAGCAGCCCAGGCAGGGTAGGCAATCAGCCCCAGCATTTT. Translating gives CASSPGRVGNQPQHF.

This rearrangement joins TRBV18 to TRBJ2-1; a weak D match, TRBD1 (5 bases). The length of the CDR3 is 14 residues. From germline, CDR1 is KGHSH and CDR2 LQKENI. Trimming removed 0 bases at V and 6 bases at J, with 9 bases between. The CDR3 loop is CASSPPTRVNEQFF. CDR3 sequence (DNA): TGTGCCAGCTCACCACCGACCAGGGTCAATGAGCAGTTCTTC.

This rearrangement joins TRBV4-3 to TRBJ2-1, with 13 nucleotides matching TRBD2. V lost 1 base to trimming and J lost 3 bases; unmatched junction nucleotides: 3. CDR1 is LGHNA, CDR2 YSLEER, per germline. This CDR3 comprises 17 residues. The CDR3 coding sequence is TGCGCCAGCAGCCAAGGAACTAGCGGGAGGGTCTACAATGAGCAGTTCTTC. Protein: CASSQGTSGRVYNEQFF.

The chain recombines TRBV28 with TRBJ2-7, with TRBD2 matching over 7 bases. This CDR3 is 17 amino acids long. Germline loops: CDR1 MDHEN, CDR2 SYDVKM. After removal of 1 base from V and 1 base from J, the junction contained 10 bases not matched to a gene. CDR3 sequence (DNA): TGTGCCAGCAGTTTATTGGGGAGGGGACCAAATTCCTACGAGCAGTACTTC. This gives the protein CASSLLGRGPNSYEQYF.

Points on this clone: This sample also contains other DNA sequences that code for the same CDR3. The J gene is TRBJ1-3, the V gene TRBV29-1; D gene uncertain. V lost 4 bases, J lost 0 bases, and 7 bases lay in between. The CDR3 loop spans 13 amino acids. Per the germline V gene, CDR1 is SQVTM and CDR2 is ANQGSEA. The CDR3 spells CSVGAGSGNTIYF. The CDR3 nucleotides are TGCAGCGTTGGGGCAGGCTCTGGAAACACCATATATTTT. Based on the CDR3 plus reference TRBV29-1 and TRBJ1-3, the full variable domain is SAVISQKPSRDICQRGTSLTIQCQVDSQVTMMFWYRQQPGQSLTLIATANQGSEATYESGFVIDKFPISRPNLTFSTLTVSNMSPEDSSIYLCSVGAGSGNTIYFGEGSWLTVV.

The V gene is TRBV10-3, the J gene TRBJ2-1, with D perhaps TRBD1 or TRBD2 (5 bases each). The ends were cut back, 6 bases at V and 10 bases at J, with 16 bases in the middle. This CDR3 region has 13 residues. Germline loops: CDR1 ENHRY, CDR2 SYGVKD. The CDR3 spells CAIRGVLSEEQFF. The DNA of the CDR3 is TGTGCCATCAGGGGGGTGCTCTCAGAGGAGCAGTTCTTC.

The chain is built from TRBV18 and TRBJ2-2, with 10 bases lining up with TRBD1. Trimming removed 0 bases from V and 4 bases from J; junction bases left unmatched: 5. Germline V gene lookup returns CDR1 KGHSH and CDR2 LQKENI. The CDR3 runs to 17 residues. The CDR3, as DNA: TGTGCCAGCTCACCACCTGGACAGGGGGTGACCACCGGGGAGCTGTTTTTT. Translated: CASSPPGQGVTTGELFF.

The rearrangement links TRBV4-3 to TRBJ2-5; D is tentatively TRBD1 or TRBD2 (5 bases each). V gave up 0 bases and J gave up 4 bases, with 12 bases separating them. CDR1 is LGHNA, CDR2 YSLEER, per germline. The CDR3 totals 15 residues. The CDR3 sequence is CASSQDLGDGETQYF. The CDR3 bases are TGCGCCAGCAGCCAAGATCTAGGGGACGGAGAGACCCAGTACTTC.

This clone has just one count. The V call is TRBV7-2, the J call TRBJ2-7, with 7 bases that match TRBD2. The CDR3 runs to 15 residues. CDR1 is SGHTA, CDR2 FQGNSA, per germline. V trimming: 2 bases; J trimming: 2 bases; junction bases outside the gene matches: 6. The CDR3 here is CASSLTGTITYEQYF. In DNA form, the CDR3 reads TGTGCCAGCAGCTTAACTGGGACTATTACCTACGAGCAGTACTTC.

This clone was found once. The V call is TRBV11-2, the J call TRBJ2-3; D is unclear. This CDR3 is 14 amino acids long. Germline V lookup: CDR1 SGHAT, CDR2 FQNNGV. Deletions cut 3 bases from V and 4 bases from J, with 11 bases between. The CDR3 sequence is CASSFGSSADTQYF. In DNA form, the CDR3 reads TGTGCCAGCAGCTTCGGCAGTTCTGCAGATACGCAGTATTTT.

This clone occurred once. The V gene is TRBV18, the J gene TRBJ2-1; 8 nucleotides align to TRBD2. Looked up from germline, CDR1 is KGHSH and CDR2 is LQKENI. This CDR3 contains 15 residues. J lost 9 bases, V lost 6 bases, and 13 bases had no gene match. CDR3 coding DNA: TGTGCCAGCTCCCTAGTAGCGGGGTCGACGGTTGAGCAGTTCTTC. Translation: CASSLVAGSTVEQFF.